This TCR beta chain was sequenced during a study of breast tumors, draining lymph nodes, adjacent tissues. Axillary draining lymph nodes of breast cancer patients supplied the node samples. This clonotype was counted ten times or more. Germline CDR1 reads SQVTM; CDR2 reads ANQGSEA. The CDR3 has 17 residues. V was shortened by 6 bases and J by 3 bases, with 27 bases between the two germline ends. TCRdb itself ran the multiplex PCR reads through MiXCR, one entry per CDR3 protein. The repertoire has 250,000 or so distinct CDR3 sequences, more than 30% of them found once; the top ten carry more than 1%. V gene TRBV29-1 combines with J gene TRBJ2-7; D perhaps matches TRBD2 (5 bases). The sample consisted of axillary lymph node tissue. This sequence originates from a female donor with breast cancer. Some clones in this sample may be carry-over from other donors' samples. CDR3 protein: CSVSRTLDHFGGYEQYF. The CDR3 DNA follows: TGCAGCGTATCTCGGACCCTGGACCACTTCGGAGGCTACGAGCAGTACTTC.